This T cell receptor (beta chain) comes out of a study of post-analysis software for immune sequencing data. Overall study: The courses of disease that were included comprised relapsing-remitting, secondary progressive and progressive-relapsing multiple sclerosis. Overall study findings and caveats: Multiple sclerosis patients had significantly lower normalized Chao1 diversity than controls.

With respect to this clonotype: Antigen unknown.

Each TCR beta cDNA library carried unique molecular identifiers. TCRdb analysed the PCR reads with MiXCR anew, one entry per CDR3 protein. The data show about 200,000 distinct CDR3 sequences, with 29% seen just once and nearly 3.5% held by the top ten. Specimen: blood. This sequence was found in a girl aged 2 to 17 with multiple sclerosis.

The CDR3 loop is CASRPTSGTWNEQFF. The CDR3 DNA follows: TGCGCCAGCAGGCCTACTAGCGGAACGTGGAATGAGCAGTTCTTC. This rearrangement joins TRBV5-1 to TRBJ2-1; TRBD2 aligns across 8 bases. This CDR3 region has 15 residues. Germline V CDR1 and CDR2: SGHRS, YFSETQ. The V segment lost 5 bases and the J segment 7 bases; nucleotides outside the gene matches: 11. Full variable domain (outside the CDR3, taken from reference TRBV5-1 and TRBJ2-1): KAGVTQTPRYLIKTRGQQVTLSCSPISGHRSVSWYQQTPGQGLQFLFEYFSETQRNKGNFPGRFSGRQFSNSRSEMNVSTLELGDSALYLCASRPTSGTWNEQFFGPGTRLTVL.